This TCR beta chain is drawn from a study of blood T cells in healthy people across ages (dated by TCRdb to between 2014 and 2017). The study in broad terms: Template switching captured roughly one uniquely barcoded TCR beta cDNA molecule per two T cells in model experiments. The study measured age-related changes in TCR beta repertoire diversity using deep sequencing normalized with unique cDNA molecular identifiers. Four age groups were formed from the donors: young (average roughly 16 years), middle-aged (more than 35), aged (roughly 56) and long-lived (82). To avoid experimental bias, donors of different ages were spread randomly across the sequencing lanes. The study analyzed two additional independent replicas of 1 million unique cDNA reads from the same blood draw for two donors, one aged 18 to 29 and one aged 80 or older.

Library preparation was by 5' RACE. The instrument given in TCRdb is Illumina HiSeq 2500. The second PCR ran for roughly 6 to 11 cycles and used a J-beta primer mix along with a sample-barcoded 5' primer. A unique molecular identifier was introduced onto each TCR beta cDNA molecule by a template-switch 5' adaptor carrying 12 random nucleotides. Each sample yielded at least 2.5 million CDR3-containing paired-end reads. First-strand cDNA synthesis was performed from all RNA using the Mint cDNA synthesis kit, with priming by a TRBC-specific oligonucleotide. Following uracil-DNA glycosylase treatment, a first 18-cycle PCR with universal primers M1SS and BC2_uni_R was performed on all cDNA. The paper's data handling went like this. Normalization of each sample was performed by random selection of 1 million high-quality reads, each carrying a distinct molecular identifier. Reads with shared molecular identifiers were discarded instead of being binned into consensus sequences. MiTCR, run with a Q25 quality threshold and the strictest error-elimination algorithm, handled CDR3 identification, clonotype clustering and error correction. Lower-bound total TCR beta diversity was estimated with a nonparametric unseen species model using Euler transformation. Using fastp at Q25 and MiXCR, TCRdb reprocessed the public reads and kept productive beta chains. Every entry covers one CDR3 protein and lists the most common genes and DNA from its rows. The V and J calls reflect TCRdb's pipeline rather than the authors' work. The sample records 980,000 or so distinct CDR3 sequences, 40% to 60% of which are singletons. The ten largest clones add up to around an eighth of the sample.

CDR1 and CDR2 were assigned from the germline V gene as MNHNS and SASEGT. Germline trimming amounts to 6 bases on V and 9 bases on J, with 5 as the count of junction bases outside the gene matches. Reading from cysteine to phenylalanine, the CDR3 counts 12 amino acids. The CDR3 DNA has 36 bases and is translated from base 1. This clonotype has more than one count but fewer than ten. Its antigen is not yet known. No base qualities exist here, and no much larger clone lies one base off it. Here is what the overall study found, with its caveats: Because the CMV infection status of the donors was unknown, age-related changes in expanded clonotypes may potentially have been confounded. Compared with the aged group, more naive CD4+ T cells, fewer expanded clones and increased TCR diversity were shown by the long-lived group, suggesting age selection. Observed TCR beta diversity per million T cells fell roughly linearly with age, and a significant reduction was already apparent by age about 38. Estimates of total diversity from one million sequenced T cells were regarded as lower bounds and underestimates. Conclusive comparison of naive and antigen-experienced compartments was prevented by the profiling of bulk unsorted PBMCs. The percentage of naive T cells measured by flow cytometry correlated strongly with observed TCR beta diversity.

The roughly 37 donors, aged about 6 to 95 years, were systemically healthy Caucasian individuals from Russia. Each donor gave about 11 milliliters of peripheral blood, drawn into EDTA-treated Vacutainer tubes. Ficoll-Paque density-gradient centrifugation was used to isolate PBMCs, with at least 7 million per sample. Total RNA, at least 6 micrograms per sample, was extracted from PBMCs with Trizol reagent. Naive CD45RAhigh/CD27high T cell percentages were measured by flow cytometry on a PBMC aliquot from every donor. The V and J genes are TRBV6-1 and TRBJ2-1; the central 7 bases match TRBD2. The receptor's source is a man aged 30-40 years in good health. Sequenced input: blood. In nucleotides, the sequence is TGTGCCAGCAGCGCACTAGCGCCTGAGCAGTTCTTC. It translates to CASSALAPEQFF.